Listed below are T cell receptor beta chains from one sample, sequenced in a study of shared clonotypes between healthy human individuals. Only in-frame clones appear in the TCRdb table, and some are missing; sequencing was by immunoSEQ multiplex PCR. This table has approximately 1.4 million clones, 95% to 99% appearing once. Source material: naive CD4+ T cells sorted from blood. The receptors come from a man aged 25-40 years in good health. The CDR3 runs from the conserved cysteine through the conserved F or W. A D gene is named only where the DNA matches it firmly.

j_call: TRBJ1-5
v_call: TRBV5-1
cdr3_length: 14
d_call: .
cdr3_aa: CASSLAGGDQPQHF

j_call: TRBJ1-2
v_call: TRBV11-2
cdr3_length: 14
d_call: .
cdr3_aa: CASSLDWLVRGYTF

j_call: TRBJ2-5
v_call: TRBV5-1
cdr3_length: 14
d_call: TRBD1
cdr3_aa: CASSPRGTGETQYF

j_call: TRBJ2-7
v_call: TRBV5-1
cdr3_length: 14
d_call: TRBD2
cdr3_aa: CASSSSGRDYEQYF

j_call: TRBJ2-7
v_call: TRBV5-6
cdr3_length: 13
d_call: .
cdr3_aa: CASTKAALYEQYF

j_call: TRBJ1-2
v_call: TRBV2
cdr3_length: 13
d_call: TRBD1
cdr3_aa: CASRGTENYGYTF

j_call: TRBJ2-1
v_call: TRBV2
cdr3_length: 13
d_call: .
cdr3_aa: CASIRESYNEQFF

j_call: TRBJ1-1
v_call: TRBV5-4
cdr3_length: 13
d_call: .
cdr3_aa: CASSLGGGTEAFF

j_call: TRBJ2-2
v_call: TRBV18
cdr3_length: 15
d_call: .
cdr3_aa: CASSPALPGTGELFF

j_call: TRBJ2-7
v_call: TRBV6-5
cdr3_length: 15
d_call: TRBD2
cdr3_aa: CASRLVLAEFYEQYF

j_call: TRBJ2-3
v_call: TRBV5-1
cdr3_length: 13
d_call: .
cdr3_aa: CASSTESTDTQYF

j_call: TRBJ2-7
v_call: TRBV4-1
cdr3_length: 17
d_call: TRBD2
cdr3_aa: CASSQRSITSGTYEQYF

j_call: TRBJ2-1
v_call: TRBV7-8
cdr3_length: 16
d_call: .
cdr3_aa: CASSLEGLVQGNEQFF

j_call: TRBJ1-5
v_call: TRBV28
cdr3_length: 13
d_call: .
cdr3_aa: CASRLQGNQPQHF

j_call: TRBJ1-5
v_call: TRBV15
cdr3_length: 16
d_call: .
cdr3_aa: CATSRQGRGDNQPQHF

j_call: TRBJ2-2
v_call: TRBV25-1
cdr3_length: 14
d_call: .
cdr3_aa: CASSGRTWGGELFF

j_call: TRBJ2-7
v_call: TRBV27
cdr3_length: 18
d_call: .
cdr3_aa: CASSPRIGRSKSSYEQYF

j_call: TRBJ1-3
v_call: TRBV12-5
cdr3_length: 16
d_call: .
cdr3_aa: CASGLGDVSSGNTIYF

j_call: TRBJ2-4
v_call: TRBV14
cdr3_length: 13
d_call: .
cdr3_aa: CASSQGQGNIQYF

j_call: TRBJ2-3
v_call: TRBV10-1
cdr3_length: 13
d_call: .
cdr3_aa: CASSEEFRDTQYF

j_call: TRBJ2-1
v_call: TRBV5-1
cdr3_length: 22
d_call: .
cdr3_aa: CASSLPSFSGRRSPVDYNEQFF

j_call: TRBJ2-3
v_call: TRBV7-6
cdr3_length: 15
d_call: .
cdr3_aa: CASSLIRARTDTQYF

j_call: TRBJ2-7
v_call: TRBV6-5
cdr3_length: 13
d_call: .
cdr3_aa: CASSYFQGYEQYF

j_call: TRBJ2-1
v_call: TRBV7-2
cdr3_length: 18
d_call: TRBD2
cdr3_aa: CASSQIGKGREMQLEQFF

j_call: TRBJ1-5
v_call: TRBV7-2
cdr3_length: 16
d_call: .
cdr3_aa: CASSPEGGLLDQPQHF

j_call: TRBJ1-5
v_call: TRBV10-3
cdr3_length: 19
d_call: .
cdr3_aa: CAISESPGGGALSNQPQHF

j_call: TRBJ2-2
v_call: TRBV28
cdr3_length: 14
d_call: TRBD2
cdr3_aa: CASNGLAGAGELFF